Listed below are T cell receptor beta chains from one sample, sequenced in a study of post-analysis software for immune sequencing data. TCRdb processed the PCR reads anew with MiXCR; each CDR3 protein has one entry. The sample gives some 500,000 distinct CDR3 sequences, less than 45% of which show up once; around 10% is in the top ten. The sequencing sample was made of blood. These receptor sequences come from a girl aged 10-17 years with multiple sclerosis. The CDR3 runs from the conserved cysteine through the conserved F or W. Each record gives: D gene, clone size, V gene, J gene, CDR3 protein, CDR3 DNA. A D gene is named only where the DNA matches it firmly. The size of a clone is reported for some rows only, either as once, few or many, or as a class for expanded clones.

d_gene: -; abundance: few; v_gene: TRBV20-1; j_gene: TRBJ2-5; CDR3aa: CSAIGGALEETQYF; CDR3nt: TGCAGTGCTATTGGAGGGGCGTTGGAAGAGACCCAGTACTTC
d_gene: TRBD1; abundance: few; v_gene: TRBV12-3/TRBV12-4; j_gene: TRBJ1-2; CDR3aa: CASSLEGRGLSGYTF; CDR3nt: TGTGCCAGCAGTTTAGAAGGCAGGGGGCTGAGTGGCTACACCTTC
d_gene: -; abundance: -; v_gene: TRBV15; j_gene: TRBJ1-1; CDR3aa: CATSGAERTEAFF; CDR3nt: TGTGCCACCAGCGGAGCAGAGCGCACTGAAGCTTTCTTT
d_gene: TRBD2; abundance: -; v_gene: TRBV12-3/TRBV12-4; j_gene: TRBJ2-7; CDR3aa: CASRRTSGRYEQYF; CDR3nt: TGTGCCAGCAGGCGTACTAGCGGGAGGTACGAGCAGTACTTC
d_gene: -; abundance: many; v_gene: TRBV12-3/TRBV12-4; j_gene: TRBJ2-1; CDR3aa: CASSLFWDSNEQFF; CDR3nt: TGTGCCAGCAGTTTGTTTTGGGACTCTAATGAGCAGTTCTTC
d_gene: -; abundance: -; v_gene: TRBV18; j_gene: TRBJ2-3; CDR3aa: CASSDGESTDTQYF; CDR3nt: TGTGCCAGCTCAGACGGAGAAAGCACAGATACGCAGTATTTT
d_gene: TRBD2; abundance: -; v_gene: TRBV5-6; j_gene: TRBJ2-7; CDR3aa: CASSLVGDFREGTHEQYF; CDR3nt: TGTGCCAGCAGCTTGGTTGGGGACTTTCGGGAGGGCACCCACGAGCAGTACTTC
d_gene: TRBD1; abundance: -; v_gene: TRBV7-2; j_gene: TRBJ1-5; CDR3aa: CASSGDREGQPQHF; CDR3nt: TGTGCCAGCAGCGGTGACAGGGAGGGTCAGCCCCAGCATTTT
d_gene: TRBD1; abundance: -; v_gene: TRBV27; j_gene: TRBJ2-1; CDR3aa: CASSLYPPDRVDYNEQFF; CDR3nt: TGTGCCAGCAGTTTATATCCCCCAGACAGGGTTGACTACAATGAGCAGTTCTTC
d_gene: TRBD2; abundance: -; v_gene: TRBV27; j_gene: TRBJ2-1; CDR3aa: CASVLRGLAGVDEQFF; CDR3nt: TGTGCCAGCGTCTTGAGGGGGCTAGCGGGAGTGGATGAGCAGTTCTTC
d_gene: -; abundance: few; v_gene: TRBV11-2; j_gene: TRBJ2-4; CDR3aa: CASSLDYGQGRVQYF; CDR3nt: TGTGCCAGCAGCTTAGATTATGGGCAGGGGAGGGTTCAGTACTTC
d_gene: TRBD2; abundance: many; v_gene: TRBV29-1; j_gene: TRBJ2-1; CDR3aa: CSVEGFGLAGGDNEQFF; CDR3nt: TGCAGCGTTGAAGGGTTTGGACTAGCGGGAGGTGACAATGAGCAGTTCTTC
d_gene: -; abundance: once; v_gene: TRBV10-2; j_gene: TRBJ2-5; CDR3aa: CASSQGYNEQYF; CDR3nt: TGCGCCAGCAGTCAGGGTTACAATGAGCAGTACTTC
d_gene: -; abundance: -; v_gene: TRBV7-9; j_gene: TRBJ2-7; CDR3aa: CASSSRQSAVEQYF; CDR3nt: TGTGCCAGCAGCTCCCGACAGTCAGCGGTCGAGCAGTACTTC
d_gene: TRBD2; abundance: -; v_gene: TRBV30; j_gene: TRBJ2-7; CDR3aa: CAWRPGLAGGPSYEQYF; CDR3nt: TGTGCCTGGAGGCCGGGACTAGCGGGAGGGCCATCCTACGAGCAGTACTTC
d_gene: -; abundance: -; v_gene: TRBV20-1; j_gene: TRBJ1-2; CDR3aa: CSARDWENYGYTF; CDR3nt: TGCAGTGCTAGAGACTGGGAGAACTATGGCTACACCTTC